A selection of T cell receptor beta chains follows, all from one sample in a study of blood T cell repertoires in COVID-19. Using immunoSEQ multiplex PCR, the repertoire was profiled, and TCRdb retains in-frame clones only, with some absent. The repertoire holds roughly 80,000 clones, with under 80% as singletons. The sequenced sample consisted of peripheral blood. Receptors originate from a human donor in a cohort sampled during active COVID-19. Both conserved end residues are part of each CDR3. Fields, in order: D gene, V gene, J gene, clone size, CDR3 protein, CDR3 DNA. A D gene is named only where the DNA matches it firmly. Not every row has a clone size; where given, it reads once, few, many or a size class.

d_gene: NA; v_gene: TRBV28; j_gene: TRBJ2-1; abundance: NA; CDR3aa: CASSLLYNEQFF; CDR3nt: TGTGCCAGCAGTCTGCTATACAATGAGCAGTTCTTC
d_gene: NA; v_gene: TRBV19; j_gene: TRBJ2-6; abundance: few; CDR3aa: CASSILASGANVLTF; CDR3nt: NA
d_gene: NA; v_gene: TRBV28; j_gene: TRBJ1-2; abundance: NA; CDR3aa: CASIPGGNYGYTF; CDR3nt: TGTGCCAGCATCCCCGGAGGGAACTATGGCTACACCTTC
d_gene: NA; v_gene: TRBV18; j_gene: TRBJ2-7; abundance: NA; CDR3aa: CASSLQAGREQYF; CDR3nt: TGTGCCAGCTCACTCCAGGCGGGGAGAGAGCAGTACTTC
d_gene: TRBD2; v_gene: TRBV2; j_gene: TRBJ2-3; abundance: NA; CDR3aa: CASSEPRAGVNTDTQYF; CDR3nt: TGTGCCAGCAGTGAACCCCGAGCGGGGGTGAACACAGATACGCAGTATTTT
d_gene: NA; v_gene: TRBV4-2; j_gene: TRBJ2-7; abundance: NA; CDR3aa: CASSQGGPGLISQAYEQYF; CDR3nt: TGTGCCAGCAGCCAGGGGGGGCCCGGACTTATTAGCCAAGCCTACGAGCAGTACTTC
d_gene: TRBD2; v_gene: TRBV7-3; j_gene: TRBJ2-4; abundance: NA; CDR3aa: CASIPFTRGENIQYF; CDR3nt: TGTGCCAGCATCCCTTTTACGCGGGGGGAAAACATTCAGTACTTC
d_gene: NA; v_gene: TRBV2; j_gene: TRBJ1-1; abundance: NA; CDR3aa: CASSPIQGRNTEAFF; CDR3nt: TGTGCCAGCAGTCCAATCCAGGGGAGGAACACTGAAGCTTTCTTT
d_gene: NA; v_gene: TRBV20-1; j_gene: TRBJ1-1; abundance: few; CDR3aa: CSARAVELTFF; CDR3nt: TGCAGTGCTAGAGCGGTTGAGTTGACTTTCTTT
d_gene: NA; v_gene: TRBV30; j_gene: TRBJ2-5; abundance: NA; CDR3aa: CAWKGQANQETQYF; CDR3nt: TGTGCCTGGAAGGGGCAGGCGAACCAAGAGACCCAGTACTTC
d_gene: NA; v_gene: TRBV7-7; j_gene: TRBJ2-5; abundance: NA; CDR3aa: CASSLRIGSGETQYF; CDR3nt: TGTGCCAGCAGCTTAAGGATTGGGAGCGGCGAGACCCAGTACTTC
d_gene: TRBD1; v_gene: TRBV7-8; j_gene: TRBJ1-5; abundance: NA; CDR3aa: CASSPGTEYGQPQHF; CDR3nt: TGTGCCAGCAGCCCTGGGACAGAATATGGACAGCCCCAGCATTTT
d_gene: TRBD2; v_gene: TRBV19; j_gene: TRBJ2-3; abundance: NA; CDR3aa: CASSIGLSGLGATDTQYF; CDR3nt: TGTGCCAGTAGTATAGGCTTATCGGGACTAGGCGCCACAGATACGCAGTATTTT
d_gene: TRBD1; v_gene: TRBV18; j_gene: TRBJ1-2; abundance: NA; CDR3aa: CASSPTSGQDIYGYTF; CDR3nt: TGTGCCAGCTCACCTACGAGTGGACAGGACATTTATGGCTACACCTTC
d_gene: NA; v_gene: TRBV28; j_gene: TRBJ2-7; abundance: NA; CDR3aa: CASSISVRGGNEQYF; CDR3nt: TGTGCCAGCAGTATCTCGGTTAGGGGAGGCAACGAGCAGTACTTC
d_gene: NA; v_gene: TRBV6-4; j_gene: TRBJ1-3; abundance: NA; CDR3aa: CASSDSAPFQGGIGNTIYF; CDR3nt: TGTGCCAGCAGTGACTCGGCCCCTTTTCAGGGAGGTATTGGAAACACCATATATTTT
d_gene: TRBD1; v_gene: TRBV10-3; j_gene: TRBJ1-1; abundance: few; CDR3aa: CAIRPGQGASEAFF; CDR3nt: TGTGCCATCAGACCCGGACAGGGGGCCTCTGAAGCTTTCTTT
d_gene: NA; v_gene: TRBV5-1; j_gene: TRBJ2-2; abundance: once; CDR3aa: CASSPRTEHTGELFF; CDR3nt: TGCGCCAGCAGCCCCCGGACAGAACACACCGGGGAGCTGTTTTTT
d_gene: TRBD2; v_gene: TRBV9; j_gene: TRBJ2-5; abundance: NA; CDR3aa: CASSLPYQAGGQETQYF; CDR3nt: TGTGCCAGCAGCCTCCCCTACCAAGCGGGGGGCCAAGAGACCCAGTACTTC
d_gene: NA; v_gene: TRBV5-1; j_gene: TRBJ1-2; abundance: NA; CDR3aa: CASSLDWRVGYGYTF; CDR3nt: TGCGCCAGCAGCTTGGATTGGAGAGTGGGCTATGGCTACACCTTC
d_gene: NA; v_gene: TRBV5-5; j_gene: TRBJ1-5; abundance: few; CDR3aa: CASSRTGGSNQPQHF; CDR3nt: TGTGCCAGCAGCCGGACGGGGGGAAGCAATCAGCCCCAGCATTTT
d_gene: TRBD1; v_gene: TRBV5-1; j_gene: TRBJ1-1; abundance: few; CDR3aa: CASSHGTVSEAFF; CDR3nt: TGCGCCAGCAGCCACGGGACAGTCTCTGAAGCTTTCTTT
d_gene: TRBD1; v_gene: TRBV7-3; j_gene: TRBJ2-2; abundance: NA; CDR3aa: CASSTPRGQRNTGELFF; CDR3nt: TGTGCCAGCAGCACCCCAAGGGGACAGCGTAACACCGGGGAGCTGTTTTTT
d_gene: NA; v_gene: TRBV11-2; j_gene: TRBJ2-7; abundance: NA; CDR3aa: CASSLGIIYEQYF; CDR3nt: TGTGCCAGCAGCTTAGGTATAATCTACGAGCAGTACTTC
d_gene: NA; v_gene: TRBV3-1/TRBV3-2; j_gene: TRBJ1-5; abundance: NA; CDR3aa: CASSRAGGGPQHF; CDR3nt: TGTGCCAGCAGCCGGGCGGGAGGCGGGCCCCAGCATTTT
d_gene: TRBD1; v_gene: TRBV6-5; j_gene: TRBJ1-2; abundance: NA; CDR3aa: CASSNRRDRFVGYTF; CDR3nt: TGTGCCAGCAGTAACCGCCGGGACAGATTCGTAGGCTACACCTTC
d_gene: NA; v_gene: TRBV30; j_gene: TRBJ1-3; abundance: once; CDR3aa: CAWSVRRAGNTIYF; CDR3nt: TGTGCCTGGAGTGTACGCAGGGCTGGAAACACCATATATTTT
d_gene: NA; v_gene: TRBV7-9; j_gene: TRBJ2-2; abundance: once; CDR3aa: CASSLGRPDTGELFF; CDR3nt: TGTGCCAGCAGCTTAGGCCGCCCGGACACCGGGGAGCTGTTTTTT